This TCR beta chain emerged from a study of T cells after yellow fever vaccination. This clonotype was picked up many times. As yet, its antigen is unknown. 5'RACE template switching produced TCR cDNA carrying a universal primer site and UMIs. TCRdb processed the 5' RACE reads anew with MiXCR; each CDR3 protein has one entry. The table includes approximately 610,000 distinct CDR3 sequences, roughly a sixth detected once. Study-wide findings and caveats: Contaminants from the bulk population, in the form of abundant clonotypes, could be found in FACS-sorted repertoires.

Germline-derived CDR1 and CDR2 are SGHRS and YFSETQ. Trimming removed 1 base from V and 4 bases from J, with 11 bases in between. CDR3 length: 14 amino acids. The gene calls are TRBV5-1 and TRBJ1-2; no clear D. The origin of this receptor is a man younger than 35 who received the YFV17D yellow fever vaccine. The starting material was PBMCs, obtained about 5 days after the first yellow fever vaccination. In nucleotides, the CDR3 is TGCGCCAGCAGCTTGTACATTAAGGGCTATGGCTACACCTTC. Protein sequence: CASSLYIKGYGYTF.